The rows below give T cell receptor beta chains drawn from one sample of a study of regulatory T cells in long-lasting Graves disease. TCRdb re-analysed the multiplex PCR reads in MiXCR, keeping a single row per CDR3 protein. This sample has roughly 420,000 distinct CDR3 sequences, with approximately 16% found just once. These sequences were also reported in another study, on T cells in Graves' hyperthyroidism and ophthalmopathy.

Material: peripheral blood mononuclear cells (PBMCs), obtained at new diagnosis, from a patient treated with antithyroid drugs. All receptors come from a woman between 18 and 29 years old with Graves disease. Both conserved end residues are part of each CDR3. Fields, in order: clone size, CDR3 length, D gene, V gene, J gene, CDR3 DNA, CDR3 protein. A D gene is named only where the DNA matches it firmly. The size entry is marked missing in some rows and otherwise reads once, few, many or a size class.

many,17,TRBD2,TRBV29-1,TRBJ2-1,TGCAGCGTTGATGTAGGGACTAGCGGGAGGGGGAACAATGAGCAGTTCTTC,CSVDVGTSGRGNNEQFF
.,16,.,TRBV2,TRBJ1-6,TGTGCCAGCGTTTACGGACAGCGCAATTATAATTCACCCCTCCACTTT,CASVYGQRNYNSPLHF
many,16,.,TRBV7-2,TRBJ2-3,TGTGCCAGCAGCTTAGGACCGGCCCCTAGCACAGATACGCAGTATTTT,CASSLGPAPSTDTQYF
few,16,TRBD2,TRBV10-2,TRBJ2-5,TGCGCCAGCTGGGGACTAGCGGGAGTAGCTCAAGAGACCCAGTACTTC,CASWGLAGVAQETQYF
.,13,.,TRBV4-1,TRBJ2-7,TGCGCCAGCAGCCGGGCACAAGCCTACGAGCAGTACTTC,CASSRAQAYEQYF
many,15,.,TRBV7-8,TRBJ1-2,TGTGCCAGCAGCTTAGATGGCGGCTCGGACTATGGCTACACCTTC,CASSLDGGSDYGYTF
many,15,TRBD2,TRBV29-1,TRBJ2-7,TGCAGCGTGACCCTAGCGGGAGGGCCTGGTTACGAGCAGTACTTC,CSVTLAGGPGYEQYF
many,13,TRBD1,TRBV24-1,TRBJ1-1,TGTGCCACCAGTGGAGGACAGGACACTGAAGCTTTCTTT,CATSGGQDTEAFF
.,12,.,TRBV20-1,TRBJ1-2,TGCAGTGCTAGGGGACCAGGGGTGGTCTACACCTTC,CSARGPGVVYTF
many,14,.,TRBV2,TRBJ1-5,TGTGCCAGCAGTGTACAGGGAGTAGGGCAGCCCCAGCATTTT,CASSVQGVGQPQHF
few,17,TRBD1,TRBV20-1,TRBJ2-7,TGCAGTGCTGGGAGGGGGGTTGACAGGGGGCCCTCCTACGAGCAGTACTTC,CSAGRGVDRGPSYEQYF
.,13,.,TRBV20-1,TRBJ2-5,TGCAGCGCCCTTCGACAGGACCAAGAGACCCAGTACTTC,CSALRQDQETQYF
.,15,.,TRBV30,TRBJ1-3,TGTGCCTGGAGTGTAAAGGGAGTCTCTGGAAACACCATATATTTT,CAWSVKGVSGNTIYF
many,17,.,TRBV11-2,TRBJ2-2,TGTGCCAGCAGCAAAAGACATGGGACCGCGAACACCGGGGAGCTGTTTTTT,CASSKRHGTANTGELFF
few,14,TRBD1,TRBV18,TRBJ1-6,TGTGCCAGCTCACCTGACAGGGTAGGATCACCCCTCCACTTT,CASSPDRVGSPLHF
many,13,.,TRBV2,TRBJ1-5,TGTGCCAGCAAGGACAGACCCAATCAGCCCCAGCATTTT,CASKDRPNQPQHF
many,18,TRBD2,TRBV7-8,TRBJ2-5,TGTGCCAGCAGCTTTAGACTAGCGGGAGCCCTACGGGGAGAGACCCAGTACTTC,CASSFRLAGALRGETQYF
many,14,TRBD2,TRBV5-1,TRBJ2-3,TGCGCCAGCAGAGAGACTAGCGGGACAGATACGCAGTATTTT,CASRETSGTDTQYF
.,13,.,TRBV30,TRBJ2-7,TGTGCCTGGGCCCTCTTGGGTCTAGGCGAGCAGTACTTC,CAWALLGLGEQYF
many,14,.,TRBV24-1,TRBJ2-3,TGTGCCACCAGTGATGTAGGGATCACAGATACGCAGTATTTT,CATSDVGITDTQYF
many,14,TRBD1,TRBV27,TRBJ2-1,TGTGCCAGCGGCCGGGACAGGGGGCCCGATGAGCAGTTCTTC,CASGRDRGPDEQFF
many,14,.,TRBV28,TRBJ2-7,TGTGCCAGCAGTTCCCCAGTGGAAGTCTACGAGCAGTACTTC,CASSSPVEVYEQYF
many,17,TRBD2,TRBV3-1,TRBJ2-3,TGTGCCAGCACTCCTCGCCGGACTAGCGGGCTCACAGATACGCAGTATTTT,CASTPRRTSGLTDTQYF
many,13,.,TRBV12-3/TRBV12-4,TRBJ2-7,TGTGCCAGCAGTCCGGCACCACCGAACGAGCAGTACTTC,CASSPAPPNEQYF
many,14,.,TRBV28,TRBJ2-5,TGTGCCAGCAGTTTAGCTGGCCCCTTGGAGACCCAGTACTTC,CASSLAGPLETQYF
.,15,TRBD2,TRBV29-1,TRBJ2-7,TGCAGCGTTGAAAGAGGGACTAGCAGTTCCTACGAGCAGTACTTC,CSVERGTSSSYEQYF
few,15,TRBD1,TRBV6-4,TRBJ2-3,TGTGCCAGCACATCCTCGACAGGGAGCACAGATACGCAGTATTTT,CASTSSTGSTDTQYF
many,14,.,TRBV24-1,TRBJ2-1,TGTGCCACCCGGGCTAGCGTTGAGGGTGGTGAGCAGTTCTTC,CATRASVEGGEQFF
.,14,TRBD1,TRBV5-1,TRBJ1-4,TGCGCCAGCAGCTTGGAAGGGACAGTCGAAGAACTGTTTTTT,CASSLEGTVEELFF
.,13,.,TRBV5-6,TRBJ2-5,TGTGCCAGCAGCTATCAGGACCAAGAGACCCAGTACTTC,CASSYQDQETQYF
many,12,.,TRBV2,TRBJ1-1,TGTGCCAGCACCCCTGTGGACGGTGAAGCTTTCTTT,CASTPVDGEAFF
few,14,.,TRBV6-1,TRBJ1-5,TGTGCCAGCAGACCTACAGGGATGGGGCAGCCCCAGCATTTT,CASRPTGMGQPQHF
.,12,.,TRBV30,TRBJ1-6,TGTGCCTGGAGCGGCAATAATTCACCCCTCCACTTT,CAWSGNNSPLHF
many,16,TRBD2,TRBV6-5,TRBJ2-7,TGTGCCAGCAGTTACCCGAGCGGGAGTGGAATCGACGAGCAGTACTTC,CASSYPSGSGIDEQYF
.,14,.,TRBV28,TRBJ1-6,TGTGCCAGCAGTTTCCGACCGAATAATTCACCCCTCCACTTT,CASSFRPNNSPLHF
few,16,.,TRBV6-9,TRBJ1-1,TGTGCCAGCAGTTACTCCCGGGGACTTCGGAACACTGAAGCTTTCTTT,CASSYSRGLRNTEAFF
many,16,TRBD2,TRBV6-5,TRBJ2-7,TGTGCCAGCAGTTACTCAACTAGCGACAGCTCCTACGAGCAGTACTTC,CASSYSTSDSSYEQYF
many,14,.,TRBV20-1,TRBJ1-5,TGCAGTGCTAGAAGCGGATTCGGCAATCAGCCCCAGCATTTT,CSARSGFGNQPQHF
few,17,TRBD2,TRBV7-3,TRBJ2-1,TGTGCCAGCAGCTCCTCTCCTAGCGGAGGCTCCTACAATGAGCAGTTCTTC,CASSSSPSGGSYNEQFF
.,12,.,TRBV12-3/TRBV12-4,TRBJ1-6,TGTGCCAGCAGCTTGGGGCTGGGGATCCTCCACTTT,CASSLGLGILHF
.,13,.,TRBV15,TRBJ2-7,TGTGCCACCAGCAGAGTGCAGGGCTCCGAGCAGTACTTC,CATSRVQGSEQYF
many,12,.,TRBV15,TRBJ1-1,TGTGCCACCAGCAGGGTGAACACTGAAGCTTTCTTT,CATSRVNTEAFF
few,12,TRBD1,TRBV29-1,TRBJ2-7,TGCAGCGTCACCGGGACAGGGTACGAGCAGTACTTC,CSVTGTGYEQYF
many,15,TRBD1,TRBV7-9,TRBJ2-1,TGTGCCAGCAGCCTCCGGGACAGTCTCTACAATGAGCAGTTCTTC,CASSLRDSLYNEQFF
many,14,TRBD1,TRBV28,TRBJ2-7,TGTGCCAGCAGTTGGGGACAGGGGTCCTACGAGCAGTACTTC,CASSWGQGSYEQYF
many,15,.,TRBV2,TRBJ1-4,TGTGCCAGCAGTGCGACGGACATGACTAATGAAAAACTGTTTTTT,CASSATDMTNEKLFF
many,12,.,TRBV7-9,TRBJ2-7,TGTGCCAGCTTGGACAATTCCTACGAGCAGTACTTC,CASLDNSYEQYF
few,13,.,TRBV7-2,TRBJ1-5,TGTGCCAGCAGCTTCGGGTTGGATCAGCCCCAGCATTTT,CASSFGLDQPQHF
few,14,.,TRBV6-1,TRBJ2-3,TGTGCCAGCAGTCTCCAGCCTGGTGCAGATACGCAGTATTTT,CASSLQPGADTQYF
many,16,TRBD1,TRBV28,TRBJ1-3,TGTGCCAGTTCTGCAGGGGGCTTGAGCTCTGGAAACACCATATATTTT,CASSAGGLSSGNTIYF
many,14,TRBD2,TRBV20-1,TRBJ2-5,TGCAGTGCCCAAGGACTAGCGGGCCAAGAGACCCAGTACTTC,CSAQGLAGQETQYF
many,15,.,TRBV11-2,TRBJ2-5,TGTGCCAGCAGCACGAGGGGGGGAAAGCAAGAGACCCAGTACTTC,CASSTRGGKQETQYF
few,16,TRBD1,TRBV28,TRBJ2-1,TGTGCCAGCAGCCTAACCCAGGGACAGGGATACAATGAGCAGTTCTTC,CASSLTQGQGYNEQFF